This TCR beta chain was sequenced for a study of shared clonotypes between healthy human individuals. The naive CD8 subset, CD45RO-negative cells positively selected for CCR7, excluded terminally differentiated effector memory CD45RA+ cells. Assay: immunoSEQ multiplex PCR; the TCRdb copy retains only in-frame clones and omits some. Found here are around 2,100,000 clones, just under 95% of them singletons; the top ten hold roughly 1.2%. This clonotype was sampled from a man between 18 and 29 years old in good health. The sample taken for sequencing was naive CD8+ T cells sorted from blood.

This CDR3 reads CASSPKRDGNTGELFF. For the CDR3, the DNA is TGTGCCAGCTCCCCAAAAAGGGACGGAAACACCGGGGAGCTGTTTTTT. The genes are TRBV18 and TRBJ2-2; D could derive from TRBD1 or TRBD2 (5 bases each). The germline V and J ends were trimmed by 6 bases and 2 bases, with 16 bases remaining between them. Germline CDR1 KGHSH, CDR2 LQKENI. The length of the CDR3 is 16 residues.